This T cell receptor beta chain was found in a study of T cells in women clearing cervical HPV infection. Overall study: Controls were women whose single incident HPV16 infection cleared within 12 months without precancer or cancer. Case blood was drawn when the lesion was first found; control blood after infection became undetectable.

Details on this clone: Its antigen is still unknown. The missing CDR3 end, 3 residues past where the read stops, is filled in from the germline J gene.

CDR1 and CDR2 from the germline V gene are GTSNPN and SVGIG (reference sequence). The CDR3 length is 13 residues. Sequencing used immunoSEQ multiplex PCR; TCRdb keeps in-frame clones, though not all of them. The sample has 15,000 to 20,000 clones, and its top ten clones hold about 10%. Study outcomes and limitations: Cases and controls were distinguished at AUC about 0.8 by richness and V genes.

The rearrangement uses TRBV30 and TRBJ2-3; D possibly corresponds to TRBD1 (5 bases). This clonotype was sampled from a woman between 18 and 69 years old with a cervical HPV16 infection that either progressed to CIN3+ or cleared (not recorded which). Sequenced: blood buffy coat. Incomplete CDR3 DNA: TGTGCCTGGAGTGGGCAGGGTAGTCAGCCG. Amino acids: CAWSGQGSQP. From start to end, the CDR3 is CAWSGQGSQPQYF.